This T cell receptor beta chain originates from a study of sequential checkpoint blockade in melanoma. Across the study: Around 90 pretreatment tumor DNA samples were TCRβ immunosequenced.

This clone was counted once. One end of the junction varies from germline; a read error may be responsible. This table comes from immunoSEQ multiplex PCR, and its TCRdb copy is limited to in-frame clones, with some not included. Of tens of thousands of clones in the sample, about 30% were seen once. Germline-derived CDR1 and CDR2 are LGHNT and FRNRAP. This CDR3 contains 13 residues. Stated treatment: randomized to nivolumab then ipilimumab (arm A) or the reverse (arm B). The V call is TRBV12-5, the J call TRBJ2-7; D remains ambiguous. This receptor was identified in a human donor with melanoma. The sequenced sample was tumor tissue (inferred from file names), obtained from a patient given nivolumab and ipilimumab in sequence. The DNA of the CDR3 is TGTGCTAGTGGTTTGGGCGATCCGACTGCCCTCAACTTC. Its translation is CASGLGDPTALNF.